Shown below are 10 T cell receptor beta chains from a single sample sequenced in a study of T cell changes during pregnancy in multiple sclerosis. Data came from immunoSEQ multiplex PCR; TCRdb stores just in-frame clones and leaves some out. The table lists almost 50,000 clones, less than 95% of them singletons. The sequences come from CD4+ T cells from peripheral blood mononuclear cells, collected in the third trimester of pregnancy. The receptor set was obtained from a female donor with multiple sclerosis, enrolled in a pregnancy study.

The rearrangement joins TRBV5-6 to TRBJ1-2; 7 bases agree with TRBD1. CDR3 size: 14 residues. With 1 base clipped from V and 5 bases from J, the junction kept 5 bases outside the gene matches. Germline V CDR1 and CDR2: SGHDT, YYEEEE. In nucleotides, the CDR3 is TGTGCCAGCAGCTTGCAGGGGGTGCGGTATGGCTACACCTTC. Encoded protein: CASSLQGVRYGYTF.

The J gene is TRBJ2-7, the V gene TRBV28; 8 bases agree with TRBD2. The junction had 6 bases not matched to a gene; V was cut back by 5 bases and J by 0 bases. Germline V lookup: CDR1 MDHEN, CDR2 SYDVKM. The CDR3 length is 15 residues. Here the CDR3 reads CASSPSGSISYEQYF. CDR3 sequence (DNA): TGTGCCAGCAGTCCAAGCGGGAGTATCTCCTACGAGCAGTACTTC.

V and J are TRBV5-1 and TRBJ1-1, with D perhaps TRBD1 (6 bases). CDR1 and CDR2 from the germline V gene are SGHRS and YFSETQ. The germline V and J ends were trimmed by 0 bases and 2 bases, with 11 bases remaining between them. CDR3 size: 15 residues. This CDR3 reads CASSLAGRGNTEAFF. CDR3 DNA: TGCGCCAGCAGCTTGGCCGGCAGGGGCAACACTGAAGCTTTCTTT.

The J gene is TRBJ2-2, the V gene TRBV30, with D perhaps matching TRBD2 (7 bases). The ends were cut back, 2 bases at V and 4 bases at J, with 17 bases in the middle. CDR1 and CDR2 from the germline V gene are GTSNPN and SVGIG (reference sequence). The CDR3 has 16 residues. The CDR3 coding sequence is TGTGCCTGGAGTCCCCCGCGGGGGCAGGGCACCGGGGAGCTGTTTTTT. It encodes CAWSPPRGQGTGELFF.

The CDR3 nucleotides are TGTGCCAGCAGCGTAGACCCCTCTAGCCAGATGAATGAGCAGTTCTTC. It specifies CASSVDPSSQMNEQFF. This sequence joins TRBV9 and TRBJ2-1; the D gene is possibly TRBD2 (5 bases). CDR3 size: 16 residues. Germline V gene lookup returns CDR1 SGDLS and CDR2 YYNGEE. The germline V and J ends were trimmed by 0 bases and 7 bases, with 17 bases remaining between them.

This chain links TRBV9 with TRBJ1-3, with a possible D match to TRBD1 (5 bases). Trimming took off 0 bases at V and 2 bases at J, with 12 bases between the two ends. Germline lookup yields CDR1 SGDLS and CDR2 YYNGEE. This CDR3 comprises 16 residues. CDR3 in DNA: TGTGCCAGCAGCGTAGGGTTAGGGACTCCTGGAAACACCATATATTTT. It specifies CASSVGLGTPGNTIYF. The full variable domain, its missing parts supplied by reference TRBV9 and TRBJ1-3, is DSGVTQTPKHLITATGQRVTLRCSPRSGDLSVYWYQQSLDQGLQFLIQYYNGEERAKGNILERFSAQQFPDLHSELNLSSLELGDSALYFCASSVGLGTPGNTIYFGEGSWLTVV.

The V and J genes are TRBV7-9 and TRBJ1-4, with 9 bases that match TRBD1. Germline V gene data show CDR1 as SEHNR and CDR2 as FQNEAQ (reference sequence). J lost 8 bases, V lost 4 bases, and 8 bases had no gene match. The CDR3 length is 15 residues. CDR3 bases: TGTGCCAGCAGCTCGACAGGGGGAGGTGGAGAAAAACTGTTTTTT. This gives the protein CASSSTGGGGEKLFF.

The gene calls are TRBV4-1 and TRBJ2-2, with TRBD2 matching over 9 bases. V trimming: 1 base; J trimming: 6 bases; junction bases outside the gene matches: 9. In germline, CDR1 is MGHRA, CDR2 YSYEKL. This CDR3 has 17 residues. The CDR3 DNA reads TGCGCCAGCAGCCAAGTTAGCGGGAGACATGGGGCCGGGGAGCTGTTTTTT. Translated: CASSQVSGRHGAGELFF.

The CDR3 DNA is TGTGCCAGCAGGACAGGGGGTTCAGGAAACACCATATATTTT. As protein: CASRTGGSGNTIYF. The chain has TRBV6-5 and TRBJ1-3, with 9 nucleotides matching TRBD1. Trimming took 6 bases from V and 4 from J; bases not matched to a gene: 4. Germline V gives CDR1 MNHEY, CDR2 SVGAGI. The CDR3 is 14 residues long.

This clone has only one observation. V usage is TRBV18 and J usage is TRBJ2-3, with D tentatively TRBD2 (5 bases). The CDR3 totals 12 residues. Deletions cut 6 bases from V and 2 bases from J, with 6 bases between. The germline CDR1 and CDR2 sequences are KGHSH and LQKENI. CDR3 sequence reads: CASSSVTDTQYF. The CDR3 nucleotides read TGTGCCAGCTCTAGCGTCACAGATACGCAGTATTTT.